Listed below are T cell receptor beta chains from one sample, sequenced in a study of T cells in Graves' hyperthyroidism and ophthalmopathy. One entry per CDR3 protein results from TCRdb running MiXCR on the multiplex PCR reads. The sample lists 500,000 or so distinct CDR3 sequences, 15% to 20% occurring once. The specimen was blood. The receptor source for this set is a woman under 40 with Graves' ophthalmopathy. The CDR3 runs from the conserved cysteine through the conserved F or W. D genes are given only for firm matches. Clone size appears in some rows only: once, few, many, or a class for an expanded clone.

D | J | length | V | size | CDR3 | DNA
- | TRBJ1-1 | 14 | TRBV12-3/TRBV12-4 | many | CASSLGGGSTEAFF | TGTGCCAGCAGTTTGGGCGGAGGGAGCACTGAAGCTTTCTTT
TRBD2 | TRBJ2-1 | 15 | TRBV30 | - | CAWTIAGGTGTEQFF | TGTGCCTGGACCATAGCGGGGGGGACCGGCACGGAGCAGTTCTTC
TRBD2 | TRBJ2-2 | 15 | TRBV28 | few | CASSFGGVNTGELFF | TGTGCCAGCAGTTTTGGGGGGGTGAACACCGGGGAGCTGTTTTTT
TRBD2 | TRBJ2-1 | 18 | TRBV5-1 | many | CASSLDPPGLAGYNEQFF | TGCGCCAGCAGCTTGGATCCTCCCGGACTAGCGGGATACAATGAGCAGTTCTTC
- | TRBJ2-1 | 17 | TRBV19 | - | CASSIEGWTSSYNEQFF | TGTGCCAGTAGTATAGAAGGCTGGACGAGCTCCTACAATGAGCAGTTCTTC
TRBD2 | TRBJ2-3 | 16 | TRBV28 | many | CASSSTTSGNLDTQYF | TGTGCCAGCAGTTCCACGACTAGCGGGAATTTGGATACGCAGTATTTT
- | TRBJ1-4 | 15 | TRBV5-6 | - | CASSFRRERGEKLFF | TGTGCCAGCAGCTTCAGACGGGAGAGGGGTGAAAAACTGTTTTTT
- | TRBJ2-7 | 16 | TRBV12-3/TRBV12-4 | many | CASSTPYRRGGAEQYF | TGTGCCAGCAGTACTCCCTACCGTCGCGGAGGTGCCGAGCAGTACTTC
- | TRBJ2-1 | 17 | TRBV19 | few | CASRRGIGTVAHNEQFF | TGTGCCAGTAGAAGGGGAATCGGGACCGTCGCGCACAATGAGCAGTTCTTC
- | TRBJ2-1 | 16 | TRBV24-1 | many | CATSLPGRGPLHEQFF | TGTGCCACCAGTCTCCCGGGCAGGGGACCCCTACATGAGCAGTTCTTC
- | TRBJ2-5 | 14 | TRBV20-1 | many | CSAAWLVPPETQYF | TGCAGTGCTGCCTGGCTAGTCCCCCCAGAGACCCAGTACTTC
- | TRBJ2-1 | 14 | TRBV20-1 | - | CSARLRNSYNEQFF | TGCAGTGCTAGACTGCGGAATTCCTACAATGAGCAGTTCTTC
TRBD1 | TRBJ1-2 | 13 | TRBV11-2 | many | CASSKLTGYGYTF | TGTGCCAGCAGCAAGCTGACAGGGTACGGCTACACCTTC
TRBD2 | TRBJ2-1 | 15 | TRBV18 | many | CASSPLAGGLSEQFF | TGTGCCAGCTCACCTTTAGCGGGAGGATTGAGTGAGCAGTTCTTC
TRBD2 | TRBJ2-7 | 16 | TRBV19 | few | CASSIPSTSGSNEQYF | TGTGCCAGTAGTATACCCTCCACTAGCGGGAGCAACGAGCAGTACTTC
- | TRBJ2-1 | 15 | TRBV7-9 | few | CASSLVAPVRNEQFF | TGTGCCAGCAGCTTAGTAGCGCCGGTGCGCAATGAGCAGTTCTTC
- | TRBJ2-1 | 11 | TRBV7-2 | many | CASSFYDEQFF | TGTGCCAGCAGCTTTTACGATGAGCAGTTCTTC
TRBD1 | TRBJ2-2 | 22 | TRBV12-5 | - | CASGLVPYRDRADTGPGGELFF | TGTGCTAGTGGTTTGGTACCCTATCGGGACAGGGCGGACACCGGACCGGGCGGGGAGCTGTTTTTT
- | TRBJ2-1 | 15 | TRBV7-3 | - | CASGSDARDNNEQFF | TGTGCCAGCGGGTCTGACGCTAGGGATAACAATGAGCAGTTCTTC
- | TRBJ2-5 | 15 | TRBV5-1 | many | CASSFGSGPQETQYF | TGCGCCAGCAGCTTTGGGTCGGGACCGCAAGAGACCCAGTACTTC
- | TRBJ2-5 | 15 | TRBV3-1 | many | CASSPIGTGTETQYF | TGTGCCAGCAGCCCTATTGGGACGGGAACGGAGACCCAGTACTTC
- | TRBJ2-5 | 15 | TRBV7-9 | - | CASSLVGVGVETQYF | TGTGCCAGCAGCTTAGTCGGTGTTGGGGTGGAGACCCAGTACTTC
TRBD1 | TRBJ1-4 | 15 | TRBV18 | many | CASSTGQGRNEKLFF | TGTGCCAGCTCAACGGGACAGGGGAGGAATGAAAAACTGTTTTTT
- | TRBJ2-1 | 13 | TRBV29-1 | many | CSVDRTVGDEQFF | TGCAGCGTTGACCGGACAGTGGGGGATGAGCAGTTCTTC
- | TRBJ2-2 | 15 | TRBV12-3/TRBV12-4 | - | CASSLEGPQNGELFF | TGTGCCAGCAGTTTAGAGGGGCCCCAGAACGGGGAGCTGTTTTTT
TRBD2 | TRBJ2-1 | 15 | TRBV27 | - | CATSPGLAGTNEQFF | TGTGCCACCTCCCCCGGGCTAGCGGGGACCAATGAGCAGTTCTTC
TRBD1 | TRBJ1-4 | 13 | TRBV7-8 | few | CASSWDRDEKLFF | TGTGCCAGCAGCTGGGACAGGGATGAAAAACTGTTTTTT
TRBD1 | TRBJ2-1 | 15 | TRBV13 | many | CASSKDRGLSAEQFF | TGTGCCAGCAGCAAAGACAGGGGGTTGAGTGCTGAGCAGTTCTTC
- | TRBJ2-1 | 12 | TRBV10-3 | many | CAISEEGLEQFF | TGTGCCATCAGTGAAGAAGGGCTTGAGCAGTTCTTC
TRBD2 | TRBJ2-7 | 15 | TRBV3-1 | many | CASSKLAGEGDEQYF | TGTGCCAGCAGCAAATTAGCGGGGGAAGGGGACGAGCAGTACTTC
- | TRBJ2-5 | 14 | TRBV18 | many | CASSPWDRGETQYF | TGTGCCAGCTCACCCTGGGACCGTGGGGAGACCCAGTACTTC
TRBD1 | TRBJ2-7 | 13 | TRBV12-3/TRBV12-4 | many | CASSPGQDYEQYF | TGTGCCAGCAGTCCGGGACAGGACTACGAGCAGTACTTC
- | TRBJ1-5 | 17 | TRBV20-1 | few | CSATDRRGAVYNQPQHF | TGCAGTGCTACCGACCGACGGGGGGCCGTTTACAATCAGCCCCAGCATTTT
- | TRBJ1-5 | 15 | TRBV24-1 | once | CATSDFVSGRQPQHF | TGTGCCACCAGTGATTTCGTCAGTGGAAGGCAGCCCCAGCATTTT
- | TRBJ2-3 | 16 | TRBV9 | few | CASSEWTLVSTDTQYF | TGTGCCAGCAGCGAGTGGACACTCGTCAGCACAGATACGCAGTATTTT
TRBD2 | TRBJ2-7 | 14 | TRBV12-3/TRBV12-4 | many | CASRKLAGDDEQYF | TGTGCCAGCAGGAAACTAGCGGGAGACGACGAGCAGTACTTC
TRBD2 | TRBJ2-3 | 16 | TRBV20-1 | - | CSARGTSGRLSGTQYF | TGCAGTGCTAGAGGAACTAGCGGGAGGCTCTCGGGTACGCAGTATTTT
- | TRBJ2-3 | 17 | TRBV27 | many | CASSPYRFTHSTDTQYF | TGTGCCAGCAGTCCATACAGATTCACACACAGCACAGATACGCAGTATTTT
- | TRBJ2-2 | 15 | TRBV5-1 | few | CASSLAGGPPGELFF | TGCGCCAGCAGCTTGGCCGGGGGGCCCCCCGGGGAGCTGTTTTTT
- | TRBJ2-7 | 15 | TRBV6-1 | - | CASRPPGTLNYEQYF | TGTGCCAGCAGACCCCCCGGGACTCTAAACTACGAGCAGTACTTC
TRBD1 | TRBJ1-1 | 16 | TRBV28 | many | CASSPDRDRVNTEAFF | TGTGCCAGCAGTCCTGACCGGGACAGGGTGAACACTGAAGCTTTCTTT
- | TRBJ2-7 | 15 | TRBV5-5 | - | CASSLGRDRLYEQYF | TGTGCCAGCAGCCTCGGGCGGGACAGACTCTACGAGCAGTACTTC
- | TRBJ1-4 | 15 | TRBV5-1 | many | CASSSEVRGSDKLFF | TGCGCCAGCAGCTCTGAGGTTCGCGGATCGGATAAACTGTTTTTT
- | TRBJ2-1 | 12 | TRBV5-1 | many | CASSASRGEWFF | TGCGCCAGCAGCGCTAGCAGAGGGGAGTGGTTCTTC
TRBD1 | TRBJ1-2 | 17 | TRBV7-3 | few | CASSLSTQTGLSYGYTF | TGTGCCAGCAGCTTAAGTACCCAGACAGGGTTAAGCTATGGCTACACCTTC
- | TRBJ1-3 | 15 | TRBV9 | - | CASSVARTARNTIYF | TGTGCCAGCAGCGTAGCCCGGACAGCGAGAAACACCATATATTTT
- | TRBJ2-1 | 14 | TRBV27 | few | CASTLTGHYNEQFF | TGTGCCAGCACGTTGACAGGACACTACAATGAGCAGTTCTTC
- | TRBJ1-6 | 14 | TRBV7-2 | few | CASSLAGFFSPLHF | TGTGCCAGCAGCTTGGCTGGGTTTTTTTCACCCCTCCACTTT
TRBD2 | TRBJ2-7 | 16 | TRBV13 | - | CASSNDSSGTTYEQYF | TGTGCCAGCAGCAACGACTCTAGCGGGACAACCTACGAGCAGTACTTC
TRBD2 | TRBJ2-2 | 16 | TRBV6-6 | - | CASSYGLAGDTGELFF | TGTGCCAGCAGTTACGGTCTAGCGGGGGACACCGGGGAGCTGTTTTTT